The 29 T cell receptor beta chains presented below share a single source sample, sequenced in a study of blood T cell repertoires in COVID-19. Only in-frame clones appear in the TCRdb table, and some are missing; sequencing was by immunoSEQ multiplex PCR. The sample includes 140,000 or so clones, 84% of them seen just once. Sequenced material: peripheral blood. These TCRs come from a man aged 25 to 40 with COVID-19, enrolled during active disease.

This rearrangement joins TRBV5-1 to TRBJ2-3; 14 bases map to TRBD2. Germline CDR1 SGHRS, CDR2 YFSETQ. Trimming took 4 bases from V and 2 from J; bases not matched to a gene: 3. This CDR3 contains 16 residues. This chain's CDR3 is CASSPGLAGVTDTQYF. The CDR3 DNA is TGCGCCAGCAGCCCGGGACTAGCGGGGGTCACAGATACGCAGTATTTT.

This sequence joins TRBV13 and TRBJ2-6; 9 bases are a match to TRBD1. The CDR3 is made up of 18 amino acids. Germline assignment: CDR1 PRHDT and CDR2 FYEKMQ (reference sequence). Trimming removed 6 bases from V and 10 bases from J; junction bases left unmatched: 19. The CDR3: CASRSYLDGTGPQNVLTF. The CDR3 DNA reads TGTGCCAGCAGATCATATTTAGATGGGACAGGGCCCCAGAACGTCCTGACTTTC.

The chain links TRBV14 to TRBJ2-1; a possible D gene is TRBD1 (5 bases). Germline V gene lookup returns CDR1 SGHDN and CDR2 FVKESK. The CDR3 consists of 12 residues. Trimming stripped 0 bases from V and 14 bases from J, with 11 bases between. CDR3 nucleotide sequence: TGTGCCAGCAGCCAAGATCTACCAGGGAAGTTCTTC. This gives the protein CASSQDLPGKFF. The full variable domain, completed using reference TRBV14 and TRBJ2-1, is EAGVTQFPSHSVIEKGQTVTLRCDPISGHDNLYWYRRVMGKEIKFLLHFVKESKQDESGMPNNRFLAERTGGTYSTLKVQPAELEDSGVYFCASSQDLPGKFFGPGTRLTVL.

The chain couples TRBV7-2 to TRBJ2-5; D not certain. The CDR3 length is 13 residues. The V gene lost 4 bases and the J gene lost 2 bases, with 8 bases spanning the gap. Germline V gene lookup returns CDR1 SGHTA and CDR2 FQGNSA. CDR3: CASSSMRQETQYF. CDR3 bases: TGTGCCAGCAGCTCGATGAGACAAGAGACCCAGTACTTC.

The V and J genes are TRBV11-1 and TRBJ2-7; 7 positions agree with TRBD1. This CDR3 is 15 amino acids long. J lost 1 base, V lost 5 bases, and 8 bases had no gene match. Germline assignment: CDR1 SGHAT and CDR2 FQDESV (reference sequence). The CDR3 DNA follows: TGTGCCAGCAGCCCCGGACAGGTTTTTTCCTACGAGCAGTACTTC. Translating it yields CASSPGQVFSYEQYF.

The chain uses TRBV2 and TRBJ2-7, with 9 nucleotides matching TRBD2. CDR1 SNHLY and CDR2 FYNNEI come from the germline V gene. The trim removed 9 bases at V and 0 bases at J, leaving 3 bases unmatched. The CDR3 totals 13 residues. The CDR3 is CASRLADSYEQYF. For the CDR3, the DNA is TGTGCCAGTCGACTAGCGGACTCCTACGAGCAGTACTTC.

This rearrangement joins TRBV5-1 to TRBJ2-5; 7 nucleotides line up with TRBD2. The length of the CDR3 is 15 residues. Trimming cost V 0 bases and J 5 bases; bases outside gene matches: 7. Per the germline V gene, CDR1 is SGHRS and CDR2 is YFSETQ. The chain's CDR3 is CASSLASGGGETQYF. CDR3 nucleotides: TGCGCCAGCAGCTTGGCCTCGGGAGGAGGGGAGACCCAGTACTTC.

In this sample, this clone turned up a few times. The genes are TRBV6-6 and TRBJ2-7; D might be TRBD2 (6 bases). Trimming removed 4 bases from V and 5 bases from J, with 9 bases in between. This CDR3 contains 12 residues. Germline CDR1 is MNHNY and CDR2 is SVGAGI (reference sequence). CDR3: CASSLSGDEQYF. CDR3 nucleotide sequence: TGTGCCAGCAGTTTATCGGGAGACGAGCAGTACTTC.

The CDR3 protein is CASSWGTEGNEKLFF. As DNA, the CDR3 is TGTGCCAGCAGCTGGGGGACAGAAGGTAATGAAAAACTGTTTTTT. This chain joins TRBV5-6 and TRBJ1-4; 7 bases fit TRBD1. CDR1 SGHDT and CDR2 YYEEEE come from the germline V gene. The CDR3 loop spans 15 amino acids. V dropped 3 bases and J dropped 4; count of bases not matched to a gene: 6.

V and J are TRBV6-5 and TRBJ1-2; 7 nucleotides match TRBD1. The CDR3 is 14 residues long. CDR1 is MNHEY, CDR2 SVGAGI, per germline. V trimming: 4 bases; J trimming: 6 bases; junction bases outside the gene matches: 8. This chain's CDR3 is CASSFIRGEDGYTF. In DNA, the CDR3 is TGTGCCAGCAGTTTCATCAGGGGGGAGGATGGCTACACCTTC.

V usage is TRBV7-2 and J usage is TRBJ2-7; tentative D call: TRBD2 (5 bases). Germline CDR1 and CDR2: SGHTA and FQGNSA. Trimming left V 6 bases short and J 5 bases short, with 11 bases between. The CDR3 covers 12 residues. CDR3 coding DNA: TGTGCCAGCAGGGGAGATTCCCACGAGCAGTACTTC. Amino acid sequence: CASRGDSHEQYF.

The chain combines TRBV14 with TRBJ1-1; a possible D gene is TRBD1 (5 bases). V was shortened by 3 bases and J by 1 base, with 15 bases between the two germline ends. Germline V gene data show CDR1 as SGHDN and CDR2 as FVKESK. CDR3 length: 16 amino acids. CDR3 bases: TGTGCCAGCAGCCAGGGGGTCTGGGGGGAGAACACTGAAGCTTTCTTT. This translates into CASSQGVWGENTEAFF.

The chain is built from TRBV27 and TRBJ2-7; a possible D gene is TRBD2 (6 bases). CDR1 is MNHEY, CDR2 SMNVEV, per germline (reference sequence). Trimming cost V 6 bases and J 1 base, with 16 bases left between them. The CDR3 runs to 15 residues. CDR3 bases: TGTGCCAGCAGCCTCCTAGGCGGGGTATCCTACGAGCAGTACTTC. It specifies CASSLLGGVSYEQYF.

The CDR3 sequence is CATKLPGTGGTGELFF. Here the CDR3 DNA reads TGTGCCACCAAACTCCCTGGGACAGGGGGAACCGGGGAGCTGTTTTTT. The chain uses TRBV28 and TRBJ2-2, with 11 bases identical to TRBD1. There are 16 residues in the CDR3. The V gene end was trimmed by 10 bases and the J gene end by 5 bases; junction bases not matched to a gene: 12. The V gene's germline CDR1 is MDHEN and CDR2 SYDVKM.

The V and J genes are TRBV2 and TRBJ2-7, with TRBD1 identical over 7 bases. CDR1 and CDR2 (germline): SNHLY, FYNNEI. Unmatched junction bases numbered 11, after V lost 2 bases and J lost 4 bases. The CDR3 runs to 16 residues. The CDR3 reads CASSERIGTAVYEQYF. CDR3 sequence (DNA): TGTGCCAGCAGTGAAAGAATAGGGACAGCAGTTTACGAGCAGTACTTC.

This rearrangement joins TRBV18 to TRBJ2-5, with 10 bases lining up with TRBD2. Germline-derived CDR1 and CDR2 are KGHSH and LQKENI. This CDR3 region has 14 residues. V shed 3 bases, J shed 5 bases, and the junction held 3 bases outside the gene matches. The CDR3 reads CASSPGLARETQYF. CDR3 DNA sequence: TGTGCCAGCTCACCGGGACTAGCGCGTGAGACCCAGTACTTC.

The chain couples TRBV19 to TRBJ1-5, with unresolved D. Trimming pared 2 bases from V and 0 bases from J, leaving 5 bases between. Germline CDR1 and CDR2: LNHDA and SQIVND (reference sequence). This CDR3 has 14 residues. The CDR3 loop is CASSIIYSNQPQHF. In DNA form, the CDR3 reads TGTGCCAGTAGTATAATTTATAGCAATCAGCCCCAGCATTTT.

This chain joins TRBV28 and TRBJ2-1; 14 nucleotides match TRBD2. This CDR3 comprises 14 residues. CDR1 is MDHEN and CDR2 is SYDVKM in the germline V gene. The V segment lost 5 bases and the J segment 10 bases; nucleotides outside the gene matches: 4. This chain's CDR3 is CASSARLAGGEQFF. The CDR3 coding sequence is TGTGCCAGCAGTGCCCGACTAGCGGGGGGGGAGCAGTTCTTC.

This chain uses TRBV4-2 with TRBJ1-5; 8 bases line up with TRBD1. Trimming removed 0 bases from V and 6 bases from J; junction bases left unmatched: 4. CDR1 is LGHNA and CDR2 is YNFKEQ in the germline V gene. The CDR3 contains 15 residues. DNA for the CDR3: TGTGCCAGCAGCCAAGAGCCAGGGGGCGGTCAGCCCCAGCATTTT. It translates to CASSQEPGGGQPQHF.

The table lists this clone with a few counts. The V and J genes are TRBV6-1 and TRBJ2-5, with D perhaps TRBD2 (5 bases). Trimming stripped 1 base from V and 5 bases from J, with 11 bases between. Germline-derived CDR1 and CDR2 are MNHNS and SASEGT. CDR3 length: 14 amino acids. The chain's CDR3 is CASSEGAGRETQYF. The CDR3 nucleotides are TGTGCCAGCAGTGAAGGGGCGGGCCGGGAGACCCAGTACTTC.

The chain employs TRBV27 and TRBJ2-7; D uncertain. The V end was cut by 3 bases, the J end by 7 bases, with 16 bases between. The germline gives CDR1 MNHEY, CDR2 SMNVEV (reference sequence). The length of the CDR3 is 14 residues. CDR3 loop: CASSLGQVLTEQYF. CDR3 DNA: TGTGCCAGCAGTTTGGGCCAGGTCCTTACGGAGCAGTACTTC.

Ten or more counts support this clone. The chain combines TRBV27 with TRBJ1-5, with D perhaps TRBD1 (6 bases). The V end was cut by 6 bases, the J end by 5 bases, with 11 bases between. The CDR3 consists of 13 residues. The germline V gene has CDR1 MNHEY and CDR2 SMNVEV (reference sequence). This CDR3 is CASSPYRDQPQHF. CDR3 DNA: TGTGCCAGCAGCCCCTACAGGGATCAGCCCCAGCATTTT.

V and J are TRBV7-2 and TRBJ2-3; 10 bases are a match to TRBD2. J was trimmed by 0 bases and V by 3 bases; bases with no gene match: 6. Germline lookup yields CDR1 SGHTA and CDR2 FQGNSA. The CDR3 is 17 amino acids. Written as DNA, the CDR3 is TGTGCCAGCAGCTTTCAGGTGACTAGCGGGAGCACAGATACGCAGTATTTT. Protein sequence: CASSFQVTSGSTDTQYF.

The chain combines TRBV27 with TRBJ1-5, with 9 bases lining up with TRBD1. CDR3 size: 15 residues. In germline, CDR1 is MNHEY, CDR2 SMNVEV (reference sequence). Trimming cost V 2 bases and J 7 bases; bases outside gene matches: 6. CDR3 residues: CASSLLTGGDQPQHF. In nucleotides, the CDR3 is TGTGCCAGCAGTTTACTAACAGGGGGCGACCAGCCCCAGCATTTT.

The chain has TRBV30 and TRBJ2-5, with 8 positions matching TRBD1. The germline CDR1 and CDR2 sequences are GTSNPN and SVGIG (reference sequence). The CDR3 spans 14 residues. Unmatched junction bases numbered 6, after V lost 4 bases and J lost 2 bases. The CDR3 DNA reads TGTGCCTGGAAAGTCAGGGGGCCTCAAGAGACCCAGTACTTC. Protein sequence: CAWKVRGPQETQYF. The full variable domain, in which reference TRBV30 and TRBJ2-5 provide the parts outside the CDR3, is SQTIHQWPATLVQPVGSPLSLECTVEGTSNPNLYWYRQAAGRGLQLLFYSVGIGQISSEVPQNLSASRPQDRQFILSSKKLLLSDSGFYLCAWKVRGPQETQYFGPGTRLLVL.

V gene TRBV4-3 combines with J gene TRBJ1-6; 9 bases are a match to TRBD1. The V gene end was trimmed by 0 bases and the J gene end by 6 bases; junction bases not matched to a gene: 6. CDR3 length: 17 residues. CDR1 LGHNA and CDR2 YSLEER come from the germline V gene. CDR3 bases: TGCGCCAGCAGCCAAGATCCCGGGGACAGGGTTAATTCACCCCTCCACTTT. Translating gives CASSQDPGDRVNSPLHF.

The CDR3 region has the DNA TGTGCCAGCAGTACCCGAGGACAGGGTGCAACTAATGAAAAACTGTTTTTT. Translating gives CASSTRGQGATNEKLFF. The V and J genes are TRBV28 and TRBJ1-4; 8 bases align to TRBD1. The CDR3 contains 17 residues. V was pared by 5 bases and J by 0 bases, with 8 bases of the junction left unmatched. Germline V gene sequence: CDR1 MDHEN, CDR2 SYDVKM.

The rearrangement joins TRBV13 to TRBJ2-5; 7 bases are a match to TRBD2. Germline loops: CDR1 PRHDT, CDR2 FYEKMQ (reference sequence). CDR3 size: 14 residues. V dropped 5 bases and J dropped 2; count of bases not matched to a gene: 5. The CDR3 region has the DNA TGTGCCAGCAGCCGATGGGGGGGGCAAGAGACCCAGTACTTC. Protein sequence: CASSRWGGQETQYF.

This chain joins TRBV5-1 and TRBJ2-7; 11 nucleotides line up with TRBD1. The CDR3 spans 14 residues. The V segment lost 0 bases and the J segment 5 bases; nucleotides outside the gene matches: 1. CDR1 is SGHRS, CDR2 YFSETQ, per germline. CDR3 residues: CASSLGTGGNEQYF. The CDR3 DNA is TGCGCCAGCAGCTTGGGGACAGGGGGCAACGAGCAGTACTTC.